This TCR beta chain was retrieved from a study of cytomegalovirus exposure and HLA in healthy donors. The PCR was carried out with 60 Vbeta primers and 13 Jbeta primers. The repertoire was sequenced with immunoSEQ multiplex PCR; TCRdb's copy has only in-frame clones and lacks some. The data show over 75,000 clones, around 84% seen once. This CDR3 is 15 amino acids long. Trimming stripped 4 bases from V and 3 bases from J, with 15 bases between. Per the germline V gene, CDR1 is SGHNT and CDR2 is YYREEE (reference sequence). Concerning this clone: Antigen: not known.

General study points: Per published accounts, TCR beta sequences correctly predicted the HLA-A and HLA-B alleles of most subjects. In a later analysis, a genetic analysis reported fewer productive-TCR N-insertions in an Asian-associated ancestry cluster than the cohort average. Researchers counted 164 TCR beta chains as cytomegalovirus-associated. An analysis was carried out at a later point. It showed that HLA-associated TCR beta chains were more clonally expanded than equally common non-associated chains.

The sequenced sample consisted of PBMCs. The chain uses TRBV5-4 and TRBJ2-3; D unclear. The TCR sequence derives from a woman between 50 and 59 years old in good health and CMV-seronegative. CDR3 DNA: TGTGCCAGCAGCCCGGGTGTTTTCGTGACAGATACGCAGTATTTT. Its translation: CASSPGVFVTDTQYF. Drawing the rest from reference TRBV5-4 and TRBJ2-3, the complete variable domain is ETGVTQSPTHLIKTRGQQVTLRCSSQSGHNTVSWYQQALGQGPQFIFQYYREEENGRGNFPPRFSGLQFPNYSSELNVNALELDDSALYLCASSPGVFVTDTQYFGPGTRLTVL.